This T cell receptor (beta chain) comes out of a study of CD8+CD57+ T cells in acquired aplastic anemia. TCR beta VDJ and CDR3 were profiled, and genomic DNA was the template. TCRdb recomputed calls from the reads with MiXCR, one row per CDR3 protein. Among about 130,000 distinct CDR3 sequences listed, less than 45% were seen once. Germline assignment: CDR1 KGHSH and CDR2 LQKENI. The CDR3 loop spans 11 amino acids. On this clonotype: Given a much more abundant clone one base away, this may be a read error.

The rearrangement links TRBV18 to TRBJ2-5; D unclear. The clonotype comes from a human donor in good health, serving as a control. What was sequenced was sorted CD4+, CD8+, or CD8+CD57+ T cells (not recorded which) from PBMCs. The DNA for the CDR3 is TGTGCCAGCTCACTTCAAGAGGCCCAGTACTTC. Amino acid sequence: CASSLQEAQYF.